Listed below are T cell receptor beta chains from one sample, sequenced in a study of vaccination effects on CD4 cells after COVID-19. Which antigens these TCRs recognize remains unknown. This table comes from immunoSEQ multiplex PCR, and its TCRdb copy is limited to in-frame clones, with some not included. Among about 16,000 clones listed, roughly 68% were seen once. The sample was CD4+ T cells from PBMCs cultured with SARS-CoV-2 spike peptides, taken after COVID-19 vaccination. These receptors were collected from a human donor who received a COVID-19 vaccine. The CDR3 runs from the conserved cysteine through the conserved F or W. Each record gives: clone size, V gene, J gene, CDR3 length, CDR3 protein. Size tells how often a clone was seen (once, few, many) or the class of an expanded clone, and some rows leave it out.

-	TRBV7-2	TRBJ1-2	13	CASSLAANYGYTF
-	TRBV29-1	TRBJ2-1	12	CSVNRGRNEQFF
-	TRBV19	TRBJ1-2	14	CASSSQTGASGYTF
-	TRBV2	TRBJ2-3	14	CASKTGADTDTQYF
-	TRBV7-2	TRBJ1-4	14	CASSLTGGIEKLFF
-	TRBV6-5	TRBJ1-1	14	CASSLDQGNTEAFF
-	TRBV7-2	TRBJ1-2	16	CASSLALDRVFDGYTF
once	TRBV28	TRBJ2-5	16	CASSLLTLASVGTQYF
-	TRBV15	TRBJ1-2	15	CATSRTGGDIYGYTF
-	TRBV21-1	TRBJ1-6	15	CASSKWGVGDSPLHF